Below are 27 T cell receptor beta chains sequenced from a single sample in a study of T cells after yellow fever vaccination. TCRdb analysed the 5' RACE reads with MiXCR anew, one entry per CDR3 protein. The sample lists about 230,000 distinct CDR3 sequences; around 6.7% were seen once. The sample here was CD4+ T cells sorted from PBMCs, taken on the day of the yellow fever booster vaccination. Receptors originate from a man under 40 who received the YFV17D yellow fever vaccine.

This clonotype was counted between two and nine times. The chain joins TRBV7-8 to TRBJ2-1; no definite D call. V lost 2 bases and J 0 bases, leaving 11 bases between the germline ends. The germline gives CDR1 SGHVS, CDR2 FQNEAQ. The CDR3 contains 16 residues. This CDR3 reads CASSLRAEPSYNEQFF. The CDR3 DNA reads as TGTGCCAGCAGCTTAAGGGCGGAACCCTCCTACAATGAGCAGTTCTTC.

The gene calls are TRBV5-6 and TRBJ1-1; 9 bases match TRBD1. Germline values: CDR1 SGHDT, CDR2 YYEEEE. The V and J ends lost 2 bases and 0 bases, in that order; junction bases with no gene match: 8. This CDR3 spans 17 amino acids. As DNA, the CDR3 is TGTGCCAGCAGCTTTTACAGGGGGCGCGGGGTGAACACTGAAGCTTTCTTT. As protein: CASSFYRGRGVNTEAFF.

The chain is built from TRBV5-1 and TRBJ2-5, with 12 bases matching TRBD2. The germline CDR1 and CDR2 sequences are SGHRS and YFSETQ. With 3 bases clipped from V and 5 bases from J, the junction kept 8 bases outside the gene matches. CDR3 length: 16 amino acids. The CDR3 DNA reads as TGCGCCAGCAGCTCCTCTAGCGGGAGGGCCCTGGAGACCCAGTACTTC. Its protein is CASSSSSGRALETQYF. Full variable domain (rest looked up from reference TRBV5-1 and TRBJ2-5): KAGVTQTPRYLIKTRGQQVTLSCSPISGHRSVSWYQQTPGQGLQFLFEYFSETQRNKGNFPGRFSGRQFSNSRSEMNVSTLELGDSALYLCASSSSSGRALETQYFGPGTRLLVL.

This clonotype occurred a few times. V usage is TRBV20-1 and J usage is TRBJ2-7, with D hard to call. Trimming took off 6 bases at V and 5 bases at J, with 17 bases between the two ends. Looked up from germline, CDR1 is DFQATT and CDR2 is SNEGSKA (reference sequence). The CDR3 is made up of 13 amino acids. CDR3 protein: CSAARPRYHEQYF. The DNA for the CDR3 is TGCAGTGCAGCGAGACCTAGGTACCACGAGCAGTACTTC.

This clonotype was detected a few times. The V call is TRBV7-2, the J call TRBJ2-3; D unresolved. Trimming left V 5 bases short and J 0 bases short, with 12 bases between. There are 15 residues in the CDR3. The V gene's germline CDR1 is SGHTA and CDR2 FQGNSA. The CDR3 coding sequence is TGTGCCAGCAGCCCCCTCGTAGGTAGCACAGATACGCAGTATTTT. It yields the protein CASSPLVGSTDTQYF. Filled out from reference TRBV7-2 and TRBJ2-3, the complete variable domain reads GAGVSQSPSNKVTEKGKDVELRCDPISGHTALYWYRQSLGQGLEFLIYFQGNSAPDKSGLPSDRFSAERTGGSVSTLTIQRTQQEDSAVYLCASSPLVGSTDTQYFGPGTRLTVL.

At least ten counts were recorded for this clonotype. J is TRBJ2-1 and V is TRBV7-2; 11 bases line up with TRBD2. The CDR3 has 16 amino acids. The germline CDR1 and CDR2 sequences are SGHTA and FQGNSA. V lost 1 base and J lost 10; bases outside the gene matches: 9. The CDR3 DNA sequence: TGTGCCAGCAGCTTAGGACACACGACTAGCGGGAACGAGCAGTTCTTC. Amino acid sequence: CASSLGHTTSGNEQFF.

This clonotype was seen ten or more times. J is TRBJ2-5 and V is TRBV20-1; TRBD1 matches 8 bases. The V and J ends lost 6 bases and 1 base, in that order; junction bases with no gene match: 4. The CDR3 consists of 13 residues. Germline CDR1 is DFQATT and CDR2 is SNEGSKA (reference sequence). Written as DNA, the CDR3 is TGCAGTGCCGCGGGACAGGTCCAAGAGACCCAGTACTTC. It codes for CSAAGQVQETQYF.

This clonotype appeared a few times. CDR3 in amino acids: CASSIRLTHPDTEAFF. The CDR3 coding sequence is TGTGCCAGCAGCATCCGACTTACCCATCCGGACACTGAAGCTTTCTTT. The V and J genes are TRBV5-8 and TRBJ1-1; D gene uncertain. This CDR3 region has 16 residues. Trimming stripped 4 bases from V and 3 bases from J, with 19 bases between. Germline CDR1 and CDR2: SGHTS and YDEGEE.

The table lists this clonotype with a few counts. The gene calls are TRBV5-1 and TRBJ2-3; TRBD1 is a possible D gene (5 bases). With 4 bases removed from V and 6 bases from J, the gap between germline ends came to 15 bases. The length of the CDR3 is 14 residues. Looked up from germline, CDR1 is SGHRS and CDR2 is YFSETQ. This CDR3 is CASSLGQGWDTQYF. The CDR3 nucleotides read TGCGCCAGCAGCCTGGGGCAGGGATGGGATACGCAGTATTTT.

CDR3 sequence (DNA): TGTGCCAGCAGTTTCCGGGACAGCCAAGAGACCCAGTACTTC. This gives the protein CASSFRDSQETQYF. The genes are TRBV6-5 and TRBJ2-5; 7 bases map to TRBD1. Germline trimming cut 4 bases from V and 1 base from J; bases unmatched to any gene: 3. The germline V gene has CDR1 MNHEY and CDR2 SVGAGI. The CDR3 covers 14 residues.

Only a few counts were recorded for this clonotype. This chain joins TRBV5-1 and TRBJ1-6, with a possible D match to TRBD1 (6 bases). CDR1 and CDR2 from the germline V gene are SGHRS and YFSETQ. The CDR3 length is 16 residues. Trimming pared 3 bases from V and 5 bases from J, leaving 15 bases between. The CDR3 DNA sequence: TGCGCCAGCAGCTGGGTTGGGACACCTGATAATTCACCCCTCCACTTT. It yields the protein CASSWVGTPDNSPLHF.

The rearrangement links TRBV20-1 to TRBJ2-2; TRBD2 agrees at 8 bases. J gave up 5 bases and V 0 bases, and 14 bases lay outside the gene matches. In germline, CDR1 is DFQATT, CDR2 SNEGSKA (reference sequence). The CDR3 runs to 18 residues. The CDR3 reads CSARDQRRLARKTGELFF. CDR3 bases: TGCAGTGCTAGAGATCAAAGGCGACTAGCGAGGAAAACCGGGGAGCTGTTTTTT.

This clonotype was seen a few times. The CDR3 nucleotides are TGCAGTGCTAGCGTTCTCCCCTACGAGCAGTACTTC. Protein sequence: CSASVLPYEQYF. V and J are TRBV20-1 and TRBJ2-7; D ambiguous. This CDR3 is built from 12 residues. Trimming removed 3 bases at V and 2 bases at J, with 8 bases between. Germline lookup yields CDR1 DFQATT and CDR2 SNEGSKA (reference sequence).

This clonotype was seen at least ten times. The V and J genes are TRBV11-2 and TRBJ1-4; D is unclear. CDR1 and CDR2 (germline): SGHAT, FQNNGV. The CDR3 runs 12 residues. V was shortened by 5 bases and J by 10 bases, with 11 bases between the two germline ends. This chain's CDR3 is CASSPPARKLFF. In DNA form, the CDR3 reads TGTGCCAGCAGCCCCCCCGCCAGAAAACTGTTTTTT. Together with reference TRBV11-2 and TRBJ1-4, the CDR3 gives the full variable domain: EAGVAQSPRYKIIEKRQSVAFWCNPISGHATLYWYQQILGQGPKLLIQFQNNGVVDDSQLPKDRFSAERLKGVDSTLKIQPAKLEDSAVYLCASSPPARKLFFGSGTQLSVL.

This clonotype was recorded many times. The chain employs TRBV25-1 and TRBJ2-5; D ambiguous. Per the germline V gene, CDR1 is MGHDK and CDR2 is SYGVNS. V dropped 2 bases and J dropped 0 bases, with 7 bases sitting between them. The length of the CDR3 is 14 residues. In DNA form, the CDR3 reads TGTGCCAGCAGTGAAGTCGGGTACCAAGAGACCCAGTACTTC. Its translation: CASSEVGYQETQYF.

This clonotype was picked up many times. The CDR3 DNA is TGTGCCAGCAGCGAAGAAGTCCGGGAAACCGGGGAGCTGTTTTTT. It specifies CASSEEVRETGELFF. The gene calls are TRBV7-2 and TRBJ2-2; D is perhaps TRBD2 (5 bases). V was clipped by 5 bases and J by 5 bases, with 15 bases between them. CDR1 SGHTA and CDR2 FQGNSA come from the germline V gene. The CDR3 loop spans 15 amino acids.

The J gene is TRBJ1-2, the V gene TRBV4-1; no firm D call. Germline V gives CDR1 MGHRA, CDR2 YSYEKL. V dropped 1 base and J dropped 0 bases, with 15 bases sitting between them. There are 17 residues in the CDR3. DNA of the CDR3: TGCGCCAGCAGCCAAGTGGCCACCCGGAGGGCTAACTATGGCTACACCTTC. Translation: CASSQVATRRANYGYTF.

This clonotype was picked up many times. The chain uses TRBV29-1 and TRBJ2-3; 7 nucleotides line up with TRBD2. Trimming at V came to 0 bases and at J to 0 bases, leaving 3 bases not matched to a gene. The germline V gene encodes CDR1 SQVTM and CDR2 ANQGSEA. The CDR3 extends over 15 amino acids. The CDR3 is CSVEDHSGSTDTQYF. In DNA form, the CDR3 reads TGCAGCGTTGAAGATCATAGCGGGAGCACAGATACGCAGTATTTT.

This clonotype has a count of ten or more. The CDR3 region is CSPKDSFYNEQFF. CDR3 in DNA: TGCAGTCCGAAGGACAGTTTTTACAATGAGCAGTTCTTC. V gene TRBV20-1 combines with J gene TRBJ2-1, with D possibly matching TRBD1 (6 bases). V dropped 8 bases and J dropped 4 bases, with 15 bases sitting between them. The V gene's germline CDR1 is DFQATT and CDR2 SNEGSKA (reference sequence). This CDR3 has 13 residues.

The sample holds a few counts of this clonotype. V is TRBV4-3 and J is TRBJ1-2; D might be TRBD1 (6 bases). The CDR3 runs 15 residues. Germline V CDR1 and CDR2: LGHNA, YSLEER. Trimming took 1 base from V and 7 from J, leaving 16 bases between them. The CDR3 here is CASSQGDTGGSGYTF. CDR3 DNA sequence: TGCGCCAGCAGCCAAGGGGACACAGGAGGTAGTGGCTACACCTTC.

Only a few counts were recorded for this clonotype. The rearrangement joins TRBV14 to TRBJ2-1, with a possible D match to TRBD2 (5 bases). CDR3 length: 15 residues. Trimming left V 4 bases short and J 6 bases short, with 16 bases between. Germline values: CDR1 SGHDN, CDR2 FVKESK. CDR3 in amino acids: CASSPSATRVNEQFF. DNA of the CDR3: TGTGCCAGCAGCCCCTCGGCGACGAGGGTCAATGAGCAGTTCTTC.

Only a few counts were recorded for this clonotype. In DNA, the CDR3 is TGTGCCAGCAGTTTAGAAGGACTAGCGGGAGGTTCTTCAGGGGAGCAGTACTTC. Its translation: CASSLEGLAGGSSGEQYF. This chain joins TRBV27 and TRBJ2-7, with TRBD2 matching over 14 bases. CDR3 length: 18 residues. Germline values: CDR1 MNHEY, CDR2 SMNVEV (reference sequence). The V gene end was trimmed by 2 bases and the J gene end by 7 bases; junction bases not matched to a gene: 13.

This clonotype was found a few times. V gene TRBV20-1 combines with J gene TRBJ1-3; D is ambiguous. Deletions cut 1 base from V and 0 bases from J, with 13 bases between. CDR3 length: 16 amino acids. Germline loops: CDR1 DFQATT, CDR2 SNEGSKA (reference sequence). This CDR3 reads CSARARSTSSGNTIYF. Here the CDR3 DNA reads TGCAGTGCTAGAGCTCGGTCCACGAGCTCTGGAAACACCATATATTTT.

This clonotype has ten or more counts. The chain combines TRBV18 with TRBJ1-2; D is undetermined. The CDR3 is 14 residues long. Germline lookup yields CDR1 KGHSH and CDR2 LQKENI. V shed 2 bases and J shed 8 bases, with 15 bases lying between them. CDR3 protein: CASSPNGDLDGYTF. The CDR3 DNA reads TGTGCCAGCTCACCAAACGGGGATCTAGACGGCTACACCTTC. The whole variable domain, filled in from reference TRBV18 and TRBJ1-2, reads NAGVMQNPRHLVRRRGQEARLRCSPMKGHSHVYWYRQLPEEGLKFMVYLQKENIIDESGMPKERFSAEFPKEGPSILRIQQVVRGDSAAYFCASSPNGDLDGYTFGSGTRLTVV.

The chain uses TRBV18 and TRBJ2-1; D is perhaps TRBD2 (6 bases). The CDR3 consists of 14 residues. V was pared by 6 bases and J by 4 bases, with 13 bases between. Germline CDR1 and CDR2: KGHSH and LQKENI. The CDR3 DNA is TGTGCCAGCTCCGAGCTAGCGCGGTACAATGAGCAGTTCTTC. Protein sequence: CASSELARYNEQFF.

CDR3 amino acids: CAISGRESSGNTIYF. For the CDR3, the DNA is TGTGCCATCAGTGGACGGGAGTCTTCTGGAAACACCATATATTTT. This rearrangement joins TRBV10-3 to TRBJ1-3; D unresolved. This CDR3 has 15 residues. Germline-derived CDR1 and CDR2 are ENHRY and SYGVKD. V was pared by 4 bases and J by 1 base, with 11 bases between.

In its sample, this clonotype was seen many times. The chain employs TRBV7-9 and TRBJ2-2, with TRBD2 matching 9 bases. V was clipped by 5 bases and J by 2 bases; unmatched bases: 3. CDR3 length: 15 residues. The germline V gene has CDR1 SEHNR and CDR2 FQNEAQ (reference sequence). CDR3 in amino acids: CASSILAGNTGELFF. The CDR3 DNA reads as TGTGCCAGCAGCATACTAGCGGGCAACACCGGGGAGCTGTTTTTT.